This section outlines one TCR beta chain sequence together with its context. Its antigen is as yet unknown. This specimen belongs to a study of shared clonotypes between healthy human individuals. Study overall: Each donor's CD8 memory used one plate, CD8 naive two, each CD4 subset three. Study-level results: Compared with memory subsets, naive subsets generally had larger estimated richness. Read depth was anticipated to influence clonotype sharing among donors.

The naive CD8 population came from CD45RO-negative cells selected for CCR7, without terminally differentiated effector memory CD45RA+ cells. Profiled with immunoSEQ multiplex PCR; TCRdb holds only in-frame clones, not every one. The table records approximately 810,000 clones, 92% of them present only once. This CDR3 region has 8 residues. The V gene's germline CDR1 is LNHDA and CDR2 SQIVND (reference sequence). The V end lost 10 bases, the J end lost 13 bases, and 8 bases lay between the germline ends. The V gene is TRBV19, the J gene TRBJ1-5; D is undetermined. Material for sequencing was naive CD8+ T cells sorted from blood. This TCR came from a young man in good health. The CDR3 is CATGDQHF. CDR3 DNA sequence: TGTGCCACCGGTGATCAGCATTTT.